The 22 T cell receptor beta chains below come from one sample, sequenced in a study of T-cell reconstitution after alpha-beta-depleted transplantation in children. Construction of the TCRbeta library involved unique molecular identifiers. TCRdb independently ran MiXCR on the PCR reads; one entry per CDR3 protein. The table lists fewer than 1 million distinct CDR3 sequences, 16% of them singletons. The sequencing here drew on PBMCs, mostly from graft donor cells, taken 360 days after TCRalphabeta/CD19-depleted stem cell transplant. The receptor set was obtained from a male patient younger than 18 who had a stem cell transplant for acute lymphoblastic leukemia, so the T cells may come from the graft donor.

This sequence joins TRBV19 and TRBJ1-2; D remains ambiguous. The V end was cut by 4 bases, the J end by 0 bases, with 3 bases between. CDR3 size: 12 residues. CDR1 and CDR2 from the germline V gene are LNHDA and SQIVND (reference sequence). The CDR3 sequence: CASSTTNYGYTF. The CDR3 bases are TGTGCCAGTAGTACGACTAACTATGGCTACACCTTC.

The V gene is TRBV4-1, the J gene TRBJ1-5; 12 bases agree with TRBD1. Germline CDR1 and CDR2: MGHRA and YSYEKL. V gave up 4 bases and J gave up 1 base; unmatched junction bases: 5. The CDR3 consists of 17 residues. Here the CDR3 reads CASSRGQGAKSNQPQHF. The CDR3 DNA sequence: TGCGCCAGCAGCCGGGGACAGGGGGCCAAAAGCAATCAGCCCCAGCATTTT.

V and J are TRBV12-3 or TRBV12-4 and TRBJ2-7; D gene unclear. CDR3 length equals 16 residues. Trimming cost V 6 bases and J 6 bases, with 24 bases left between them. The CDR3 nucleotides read TGTGCCAGCAGCTCTGTCGCACAATGGACCCCATGCGAGCAGTACTTC. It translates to CASSSVAQWTPCEQYF.

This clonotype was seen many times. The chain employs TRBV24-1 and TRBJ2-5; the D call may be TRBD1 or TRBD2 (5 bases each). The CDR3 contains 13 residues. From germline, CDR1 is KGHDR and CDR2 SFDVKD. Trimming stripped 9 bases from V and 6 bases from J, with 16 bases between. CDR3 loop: CATSEERGQTQYF. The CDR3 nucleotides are TGTGCCACCTCTGAAGAAAGGGGACAGACCCAGTACTTC.

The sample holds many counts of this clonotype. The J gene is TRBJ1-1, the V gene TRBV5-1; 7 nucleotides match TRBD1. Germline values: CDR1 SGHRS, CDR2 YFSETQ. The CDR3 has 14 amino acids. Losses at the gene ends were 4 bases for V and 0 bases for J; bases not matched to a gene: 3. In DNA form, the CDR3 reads TGCGCCAGCAGCCGGGGACAGATGAACACTGAAGCTTTCTTT. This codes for CASSRGQMNTEAFF.

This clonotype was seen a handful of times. The CDR3 here is CASSYSGRGYGYTF. Here the CDR3 DNA reads TGTGCCAGCAGTTACTCCGGTCGGGGCTATGGCTACACCTTC. The J gene is TRBJ1-2, the V gene TRBV6-5, with D unclear. This CDR3 spans 14 amino acids. V was cut by 0 bases and J by 4 bases, with 9 bases left in between. Germline lookup yields CDR1 MNHEY and CDR2 SVGAGI.

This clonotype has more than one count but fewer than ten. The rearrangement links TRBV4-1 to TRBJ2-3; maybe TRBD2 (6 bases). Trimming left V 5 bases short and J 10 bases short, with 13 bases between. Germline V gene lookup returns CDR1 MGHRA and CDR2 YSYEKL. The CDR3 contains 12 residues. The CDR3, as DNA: TGCGCCAGCAGCTACGCGGGAAGAGCGCAGTATTTT. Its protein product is CASSYAGRAQYF.

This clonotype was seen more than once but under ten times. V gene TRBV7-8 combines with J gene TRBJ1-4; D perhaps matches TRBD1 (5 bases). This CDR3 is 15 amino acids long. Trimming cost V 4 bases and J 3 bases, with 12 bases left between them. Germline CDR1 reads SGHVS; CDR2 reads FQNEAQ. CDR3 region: CASSSDNWPNEKLFF. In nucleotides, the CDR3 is TGTGCCAGCAGCTCGGACAATTGGCCTAATGAAAAACTGTTTTTT.

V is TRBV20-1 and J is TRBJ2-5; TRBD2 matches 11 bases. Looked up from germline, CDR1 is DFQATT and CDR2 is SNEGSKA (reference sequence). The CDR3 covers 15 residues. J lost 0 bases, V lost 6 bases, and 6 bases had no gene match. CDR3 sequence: CSARPSGRYQETQYF. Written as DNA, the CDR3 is TGCAGTGCAAGACCTAGCGGGAGGTACCAAGAGACCCAGTACTTC.

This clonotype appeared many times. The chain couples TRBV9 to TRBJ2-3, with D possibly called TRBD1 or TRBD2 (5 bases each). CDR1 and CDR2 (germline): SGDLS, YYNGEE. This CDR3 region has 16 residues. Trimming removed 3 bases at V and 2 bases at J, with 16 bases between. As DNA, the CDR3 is TGTGCCAGCAGCGCCGGGGCAGGGATTTACACAGATACGCAGTATTTT. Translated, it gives CASSAGAGIYTDTQYF.

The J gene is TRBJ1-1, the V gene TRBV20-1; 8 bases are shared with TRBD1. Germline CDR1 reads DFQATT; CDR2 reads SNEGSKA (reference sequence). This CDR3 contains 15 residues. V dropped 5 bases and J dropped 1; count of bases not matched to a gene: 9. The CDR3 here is CSARQGAMGNTEAFF. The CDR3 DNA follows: TGCAGTGCTCGTCAGGGGGCAATGGGGAACACTGAAGCTTTCTTT.

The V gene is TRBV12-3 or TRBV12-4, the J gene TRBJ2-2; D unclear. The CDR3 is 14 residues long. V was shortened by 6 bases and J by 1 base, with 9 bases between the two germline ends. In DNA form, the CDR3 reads TGTGCCAGCAGGCCCTACCTGAACACCGGGGAGCTGTTTTTT. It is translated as CASRPYLNTGELFF.

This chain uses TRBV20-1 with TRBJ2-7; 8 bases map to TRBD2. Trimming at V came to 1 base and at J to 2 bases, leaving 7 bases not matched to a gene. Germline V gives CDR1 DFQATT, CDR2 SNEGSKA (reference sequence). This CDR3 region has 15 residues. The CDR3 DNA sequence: TGCAGTGCTAGAGGCGGCGGGAGGAATGCCTACGAGCAGTACTTC. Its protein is CSARGGGRNAYEQYF.

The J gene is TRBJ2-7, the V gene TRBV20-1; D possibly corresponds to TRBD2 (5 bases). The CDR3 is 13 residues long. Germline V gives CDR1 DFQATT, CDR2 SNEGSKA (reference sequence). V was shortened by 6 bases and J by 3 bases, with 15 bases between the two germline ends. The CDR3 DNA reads TGCAGTGCCATTACACACCGGGACTACGAGCAGTACTTC. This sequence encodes CSAITHRDYEQYF.

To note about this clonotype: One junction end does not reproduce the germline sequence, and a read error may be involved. The chain's CDR3 is CASSPNRVESYEQYF. Here the CDR3 DNA reads TGTGCCAGTTCACCTAACAGGGTAGAATCCTACGAGCAGTACTTC. The chain employs TRBV18 and TRBJ2-7, with TRBD1 as a possible D gene (6 bases). The V gene's germline CDR1 is KGHSH and CDR2 LQKENI. The CDR3 runs 15 residues.

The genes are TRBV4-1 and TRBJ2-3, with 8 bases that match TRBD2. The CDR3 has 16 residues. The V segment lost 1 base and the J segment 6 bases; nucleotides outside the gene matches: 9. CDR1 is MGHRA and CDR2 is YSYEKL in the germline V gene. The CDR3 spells CASSQGHAGGMDTQYF. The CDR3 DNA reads TGCGCCAGCAGCCAAGGCCACGCGGGAGGTATGGATACGCAGTATTTT.

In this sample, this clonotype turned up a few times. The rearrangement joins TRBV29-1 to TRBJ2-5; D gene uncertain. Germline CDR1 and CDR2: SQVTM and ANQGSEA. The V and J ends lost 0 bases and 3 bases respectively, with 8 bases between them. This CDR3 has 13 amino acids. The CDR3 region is CSVEDLLKETQYF. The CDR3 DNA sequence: TGCAGCGTTGAAGACCTACTTAAAGAGACCCAGTACTTC. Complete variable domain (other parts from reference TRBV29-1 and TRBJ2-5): SAVISQKPSRDICQRGTSLTIQCQVDSQVTMMFWYRQQPGQSLTLIATANQGSEATYESGFVIDKFPISRPNLTFSTLTVSNMSPEDSSIYLCSVEDLLKETQYFGPGTRLLVL.

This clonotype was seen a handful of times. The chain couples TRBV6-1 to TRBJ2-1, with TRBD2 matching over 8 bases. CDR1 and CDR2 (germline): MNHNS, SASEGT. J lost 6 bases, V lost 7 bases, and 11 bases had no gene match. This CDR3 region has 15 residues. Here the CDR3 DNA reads TGTGCCAGCACCCCAGTACCGGGACTAGTCAATGAGCAGTTCTTC. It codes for CASTPVPGLVNEQFF.

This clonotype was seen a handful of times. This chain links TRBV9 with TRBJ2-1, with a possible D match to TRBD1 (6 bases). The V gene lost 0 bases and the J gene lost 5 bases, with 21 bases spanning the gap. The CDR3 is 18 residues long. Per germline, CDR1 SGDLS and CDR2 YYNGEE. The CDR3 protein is CASSVDPQGIIPDNEQFF. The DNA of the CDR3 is TGTGCCAGCAGCGTAGACCCCCAGGGGATTATACCAGACAATGAGCAGTTCTTC.

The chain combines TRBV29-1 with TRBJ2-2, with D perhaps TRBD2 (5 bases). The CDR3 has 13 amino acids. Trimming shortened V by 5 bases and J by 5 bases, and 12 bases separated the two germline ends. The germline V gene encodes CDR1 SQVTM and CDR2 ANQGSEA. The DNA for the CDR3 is TGCAGCGTTTTGGTGGGAGATACCGGGGAGCTGTTTTTT. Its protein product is CSVLVGDTGELFF.

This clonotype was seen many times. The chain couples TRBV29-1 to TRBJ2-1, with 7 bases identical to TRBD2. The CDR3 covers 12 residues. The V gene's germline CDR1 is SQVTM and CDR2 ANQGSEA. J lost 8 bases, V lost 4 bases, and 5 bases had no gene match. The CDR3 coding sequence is TGCAGCGTTGTGGATGGGGGGGATGAGCAGTTCTTC. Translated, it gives CSVVDGGDEQFF.

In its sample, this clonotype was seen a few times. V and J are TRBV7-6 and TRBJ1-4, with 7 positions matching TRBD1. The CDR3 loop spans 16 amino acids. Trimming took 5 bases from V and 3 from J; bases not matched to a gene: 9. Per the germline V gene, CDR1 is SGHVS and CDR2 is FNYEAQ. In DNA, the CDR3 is TGTGCCAGCAGCGTACCCGAGGGGGCGGCTAATGAAAAACTGTTTTTT. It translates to CASSVPEGAANEKLFF.